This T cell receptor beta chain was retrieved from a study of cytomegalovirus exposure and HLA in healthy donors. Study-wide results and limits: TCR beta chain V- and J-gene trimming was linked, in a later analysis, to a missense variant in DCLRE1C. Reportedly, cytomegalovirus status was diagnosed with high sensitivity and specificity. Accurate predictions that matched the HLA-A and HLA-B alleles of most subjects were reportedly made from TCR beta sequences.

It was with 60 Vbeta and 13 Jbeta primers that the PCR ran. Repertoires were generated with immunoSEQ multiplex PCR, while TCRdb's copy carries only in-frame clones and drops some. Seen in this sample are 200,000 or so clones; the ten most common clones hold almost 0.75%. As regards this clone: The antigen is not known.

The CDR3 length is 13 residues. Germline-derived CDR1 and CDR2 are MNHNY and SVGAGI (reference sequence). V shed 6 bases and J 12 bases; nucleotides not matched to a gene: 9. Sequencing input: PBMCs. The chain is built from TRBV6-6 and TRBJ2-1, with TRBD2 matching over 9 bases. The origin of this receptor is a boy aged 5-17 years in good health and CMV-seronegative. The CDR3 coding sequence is TGTGCCAGCAGCCTCTCCGGGCGGGGGGGGCAGTTCTTC. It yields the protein CASSLSGRGGQFF.